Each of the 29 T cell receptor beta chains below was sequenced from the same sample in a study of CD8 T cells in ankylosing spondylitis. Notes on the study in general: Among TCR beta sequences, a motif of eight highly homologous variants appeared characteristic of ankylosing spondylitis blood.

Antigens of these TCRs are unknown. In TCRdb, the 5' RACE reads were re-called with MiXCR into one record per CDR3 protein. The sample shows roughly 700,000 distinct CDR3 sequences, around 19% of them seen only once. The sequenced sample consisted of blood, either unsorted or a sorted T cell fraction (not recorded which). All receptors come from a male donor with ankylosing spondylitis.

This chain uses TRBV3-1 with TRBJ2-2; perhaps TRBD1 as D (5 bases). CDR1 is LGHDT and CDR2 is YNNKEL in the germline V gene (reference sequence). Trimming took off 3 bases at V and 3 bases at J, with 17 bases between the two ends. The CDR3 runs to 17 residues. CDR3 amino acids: CASSHAGAGIDTGELFF. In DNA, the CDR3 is TGTGCCAGCAGCCACGCTGGGGCAGGGATCGACACCGGGGAGCTGTTTTTT.

The CDR3 protein is CAISESQQSYTF. In DNA, the CDR3 is TGTGCCATCAGTGAGTCACAACAGAGCTACACCTTC. V is TRBV10-3 and J is TRBJ1-2; D gene unclear. The CDR3 extends over 12 amino acids. Per germline, CDR1 ENHRY and CDR2 SYGVKD. V shed 0 bases and J shed 9 bases, with 8 bases lying between them.

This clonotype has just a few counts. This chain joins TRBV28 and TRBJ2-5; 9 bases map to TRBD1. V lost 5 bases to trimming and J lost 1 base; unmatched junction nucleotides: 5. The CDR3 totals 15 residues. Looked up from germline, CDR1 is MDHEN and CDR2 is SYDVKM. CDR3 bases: TGTGCCAGCAGTGGGGTGGACAGGGGCCAAGAGACCCAGTACTTC. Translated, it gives CASSGVDRGQETQYF.

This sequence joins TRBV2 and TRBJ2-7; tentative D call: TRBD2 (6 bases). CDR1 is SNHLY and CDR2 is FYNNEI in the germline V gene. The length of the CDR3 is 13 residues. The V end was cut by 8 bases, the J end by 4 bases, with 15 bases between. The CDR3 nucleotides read TGTGCCAGCCCGGCAGGAGGGTTTTACGAGCAGTACTTC. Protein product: CASPAGGFYEQYF.

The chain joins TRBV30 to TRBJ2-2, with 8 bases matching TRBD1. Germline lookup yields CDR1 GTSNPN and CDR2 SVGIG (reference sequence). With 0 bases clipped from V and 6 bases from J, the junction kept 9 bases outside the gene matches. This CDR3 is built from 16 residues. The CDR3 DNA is TGTGCCTGGAGTGTAGGGAGGACAGGGCTGTCCGGGGAGCTGTTTTTT. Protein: CAWSVGRTGLSGELFF. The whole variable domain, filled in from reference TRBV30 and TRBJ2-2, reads SQTIHQWPATLVQPVGSPLSLECTVEGTSNPNLYWYRQAAGRGLQLLFYSVGIGQISSEVPQNLSASRPQDRQFILSSKKLLLSDSGFYLCAWSVGRTGLSGELFFGEGSRLTVL.

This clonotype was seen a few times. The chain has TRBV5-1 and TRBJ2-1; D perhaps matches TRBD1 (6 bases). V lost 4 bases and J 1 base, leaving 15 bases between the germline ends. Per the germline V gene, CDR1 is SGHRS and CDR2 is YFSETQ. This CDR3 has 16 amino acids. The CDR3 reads CASSGKDRPSYNEQFF. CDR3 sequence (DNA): TGCGCCAGCAGCGGAAAGGACAGACCTTCCTACAATGAGCAGTTCTTC.

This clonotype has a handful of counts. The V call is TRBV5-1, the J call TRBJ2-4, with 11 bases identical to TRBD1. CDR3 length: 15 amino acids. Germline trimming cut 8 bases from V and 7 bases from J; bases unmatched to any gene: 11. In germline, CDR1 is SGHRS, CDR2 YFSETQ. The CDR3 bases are TGCGCCAGTGGACAGGGGGCCTCCGAGTTGAACATTCAGTACTTC. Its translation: CASGQGASELNIQYF.

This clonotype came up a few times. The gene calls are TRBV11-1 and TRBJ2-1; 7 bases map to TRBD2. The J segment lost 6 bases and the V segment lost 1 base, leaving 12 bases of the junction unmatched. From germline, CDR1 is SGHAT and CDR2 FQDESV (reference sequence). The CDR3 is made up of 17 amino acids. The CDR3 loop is CASSLEASSGFANEQFF. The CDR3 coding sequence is TGTGCCAGCAGCTTAGAGGCATCTAGCGGATTTGCCAATGAGCAGTTCTTC.

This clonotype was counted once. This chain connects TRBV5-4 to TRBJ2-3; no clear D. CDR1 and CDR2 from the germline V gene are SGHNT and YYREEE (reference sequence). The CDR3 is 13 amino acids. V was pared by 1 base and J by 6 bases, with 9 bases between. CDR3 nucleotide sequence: TGTGCCAGCAGCTTGCATGCGTCGGATACGCAGTATTTT. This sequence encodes CASSLHASDTQYF.

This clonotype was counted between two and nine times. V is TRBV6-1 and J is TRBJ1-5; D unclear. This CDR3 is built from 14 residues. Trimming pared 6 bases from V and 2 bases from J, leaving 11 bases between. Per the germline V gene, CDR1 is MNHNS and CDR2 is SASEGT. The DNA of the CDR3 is TGTGCCAGCAGGATGGACGGAGGCAATCAGCCCCAGCATTTT. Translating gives CASRMDGGNQPQHF.

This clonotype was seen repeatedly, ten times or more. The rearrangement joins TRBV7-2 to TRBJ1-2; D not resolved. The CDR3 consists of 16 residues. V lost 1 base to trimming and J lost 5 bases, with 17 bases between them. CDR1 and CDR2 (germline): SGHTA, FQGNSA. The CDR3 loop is CASSLVDGIPRYGYTF. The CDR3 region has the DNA TGTGCCAGCAGCTTAGTTGATGGAATACCTCGGTATGGCTACACCTTC.

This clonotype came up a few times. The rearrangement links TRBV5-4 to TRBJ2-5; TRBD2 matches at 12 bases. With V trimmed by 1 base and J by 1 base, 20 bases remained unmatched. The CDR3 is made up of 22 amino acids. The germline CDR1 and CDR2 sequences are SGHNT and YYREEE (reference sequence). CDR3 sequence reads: CASSLQLYLAGGPPGPQETQYF. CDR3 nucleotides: TGTGCCAGCAGCTTGCAATTATACCTAGCGGGGGGGCCACCGGGGCCCCAAGAGACCCAGTACTTC.

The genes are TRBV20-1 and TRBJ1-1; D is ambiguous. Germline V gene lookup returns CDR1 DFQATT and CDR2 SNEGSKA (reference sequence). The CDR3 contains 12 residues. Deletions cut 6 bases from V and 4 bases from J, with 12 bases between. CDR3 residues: CSAEGYGTEAFF. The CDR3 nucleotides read TGCAGTGCGGAGGGTTATGGCACTGAAGCTTTCTTT.

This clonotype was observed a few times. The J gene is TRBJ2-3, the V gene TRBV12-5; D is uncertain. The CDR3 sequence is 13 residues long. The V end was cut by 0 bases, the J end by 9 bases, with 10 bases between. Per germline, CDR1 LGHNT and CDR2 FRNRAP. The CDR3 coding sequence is TGTGCTAGTGGTTTGGTACGGGTCCAGACGCAGTATTTT. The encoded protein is CASGLVRVQTQYF.

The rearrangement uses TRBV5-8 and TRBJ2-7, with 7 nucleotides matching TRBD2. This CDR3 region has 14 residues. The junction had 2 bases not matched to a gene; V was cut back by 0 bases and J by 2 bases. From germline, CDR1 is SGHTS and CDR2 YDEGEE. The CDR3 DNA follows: TGTGCCAGCAGCTTGGAGAGCGGGGCCTACGAGCAGTACTTC. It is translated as CASSLESGAYEQYF.

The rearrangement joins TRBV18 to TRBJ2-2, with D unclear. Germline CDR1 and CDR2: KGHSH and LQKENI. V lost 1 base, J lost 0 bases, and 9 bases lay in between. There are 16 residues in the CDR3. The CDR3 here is CASSPQEFANTGELFF. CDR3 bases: TGTGCCAGCTCACCACAGGAGTTCGCGAACACCGGGGAGCTGTTTTTT.

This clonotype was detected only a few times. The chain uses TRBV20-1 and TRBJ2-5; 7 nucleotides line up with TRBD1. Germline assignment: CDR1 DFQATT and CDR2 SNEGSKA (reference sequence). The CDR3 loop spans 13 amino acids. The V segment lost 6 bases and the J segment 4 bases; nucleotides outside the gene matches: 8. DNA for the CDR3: TGCAGTGCCCCAACGACAGGGACAGAGACCCAGTACTTC. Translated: CSAPTTGTETQYF.

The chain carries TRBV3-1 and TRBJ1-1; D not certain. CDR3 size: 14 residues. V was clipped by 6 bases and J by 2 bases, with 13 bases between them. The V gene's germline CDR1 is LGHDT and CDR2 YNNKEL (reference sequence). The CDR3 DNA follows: TGTGCCAGCAGACTCGCAGGTTCTAACACTGAAGCTTTCTTT. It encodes CASRLAGSNTEAFF.

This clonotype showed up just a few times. CDR3: CASKLLGNTEAFF. The CDR3 bases are TGTGCCAGCAAACTCTTAGGGAACACTGAAGCTTTCTTT. The chain carries TRBV6-1 and TRBJ1-1; D call uncertain. This CDR3 has 13 residues. Germline V lookup: CDR1 MNHNS, CDR2 SASEGT. Trimming removed 7 bases from V and 1 base from J, with 10 bases in between.

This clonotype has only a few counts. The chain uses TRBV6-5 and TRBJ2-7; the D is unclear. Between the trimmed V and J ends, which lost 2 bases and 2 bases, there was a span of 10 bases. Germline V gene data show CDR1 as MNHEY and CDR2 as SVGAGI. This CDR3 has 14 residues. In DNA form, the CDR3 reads TGTGCCAGCAGTTACAGGGCAGAAACCTACGAGCAGTACTTC. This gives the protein CASSYRAETYEQYF.

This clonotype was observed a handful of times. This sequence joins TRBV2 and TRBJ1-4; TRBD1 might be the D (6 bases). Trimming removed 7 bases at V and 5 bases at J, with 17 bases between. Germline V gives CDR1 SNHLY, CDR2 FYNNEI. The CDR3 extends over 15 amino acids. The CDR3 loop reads CASKQQGGVNEKLFF. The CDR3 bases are TGTGCCAGCAAACAACAGGGAGGTGTAAATGAAAAACTGTTTTTT.

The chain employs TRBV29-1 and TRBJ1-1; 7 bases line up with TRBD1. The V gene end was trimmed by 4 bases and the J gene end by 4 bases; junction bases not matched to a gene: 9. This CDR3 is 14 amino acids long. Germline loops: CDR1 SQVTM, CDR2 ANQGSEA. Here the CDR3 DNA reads TGCAGCGTTGCATCAGGGGGGGGTGGCACTGAAGCTTTCTTT. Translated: CSVASGGGGTEAFF.

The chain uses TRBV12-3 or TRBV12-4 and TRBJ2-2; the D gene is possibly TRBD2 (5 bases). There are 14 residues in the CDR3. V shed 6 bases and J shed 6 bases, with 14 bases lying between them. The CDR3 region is CASSLKLSAGELFF. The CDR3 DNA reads TGTGCCAGCAGCTTAAAACTTAGCGCCGGGGAGCTGTTTTTT.

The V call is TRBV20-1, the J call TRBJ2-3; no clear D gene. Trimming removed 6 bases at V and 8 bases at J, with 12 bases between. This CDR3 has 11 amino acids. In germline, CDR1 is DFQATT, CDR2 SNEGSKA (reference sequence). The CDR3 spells CSAIIESTQYF. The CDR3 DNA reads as TGCAGTGCAATAATAGAGTCTACGCAGTATTTT.

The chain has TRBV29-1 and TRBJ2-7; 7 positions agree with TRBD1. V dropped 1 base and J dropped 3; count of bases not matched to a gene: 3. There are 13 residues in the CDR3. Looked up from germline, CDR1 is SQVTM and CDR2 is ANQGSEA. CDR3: CSVEGRQGYEQYF. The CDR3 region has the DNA TGCAGCGTTGAAGGTCGACAGGGCTACGAGCAGTACTTC.

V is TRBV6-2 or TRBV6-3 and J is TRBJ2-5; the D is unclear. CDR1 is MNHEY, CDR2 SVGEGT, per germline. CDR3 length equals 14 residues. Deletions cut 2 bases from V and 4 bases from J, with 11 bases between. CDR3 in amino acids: CASSYLPEGETQYF. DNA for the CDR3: TGTGCCAGCAGTTACCTTCCCGAAGGAGAGACCCAGTACTTC.

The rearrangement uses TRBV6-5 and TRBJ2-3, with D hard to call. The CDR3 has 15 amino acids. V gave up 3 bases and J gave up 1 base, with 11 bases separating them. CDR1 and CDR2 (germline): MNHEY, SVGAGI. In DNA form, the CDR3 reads TGTGCCAGCAGTTATAGGCTTTCTGGCACAGATACGCAGTATTTT. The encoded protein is CASSYRLSGTDTQYF.

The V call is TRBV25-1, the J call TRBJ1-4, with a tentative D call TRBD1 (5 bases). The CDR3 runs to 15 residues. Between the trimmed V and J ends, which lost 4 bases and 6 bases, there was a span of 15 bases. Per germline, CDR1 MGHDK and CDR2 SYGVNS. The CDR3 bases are TGTGCCAGCAGTGCCTTCCGGACATACGATGAAAAACTGTTTTTT. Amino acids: CASSAFRTYDEKLFF.

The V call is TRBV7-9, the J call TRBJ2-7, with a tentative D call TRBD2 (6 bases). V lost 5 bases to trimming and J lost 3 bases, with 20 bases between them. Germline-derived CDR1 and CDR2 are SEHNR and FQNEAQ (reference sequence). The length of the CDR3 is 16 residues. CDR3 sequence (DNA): TGTGCCAGCAGCCCCCACATAGGGACGGGGGTCTACGAGCAGTACTTC. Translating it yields CASSPHIGTGVYEQYF.